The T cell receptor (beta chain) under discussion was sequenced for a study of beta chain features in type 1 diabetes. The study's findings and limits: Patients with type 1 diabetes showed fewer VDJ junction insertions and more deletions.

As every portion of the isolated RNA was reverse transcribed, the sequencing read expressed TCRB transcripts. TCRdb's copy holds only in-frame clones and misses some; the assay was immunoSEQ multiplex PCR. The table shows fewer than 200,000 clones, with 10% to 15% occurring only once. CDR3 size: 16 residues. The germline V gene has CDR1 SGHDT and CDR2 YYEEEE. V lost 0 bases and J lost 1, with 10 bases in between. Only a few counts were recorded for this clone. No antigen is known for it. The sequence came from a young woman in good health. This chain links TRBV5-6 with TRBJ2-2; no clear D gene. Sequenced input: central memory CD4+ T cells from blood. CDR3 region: CASSLVRSGNTGELFF. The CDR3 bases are TGTGCCAGCAGCTTGGTGCGCTCGGGGAACACCGGGGAGCTGTTTTTT.